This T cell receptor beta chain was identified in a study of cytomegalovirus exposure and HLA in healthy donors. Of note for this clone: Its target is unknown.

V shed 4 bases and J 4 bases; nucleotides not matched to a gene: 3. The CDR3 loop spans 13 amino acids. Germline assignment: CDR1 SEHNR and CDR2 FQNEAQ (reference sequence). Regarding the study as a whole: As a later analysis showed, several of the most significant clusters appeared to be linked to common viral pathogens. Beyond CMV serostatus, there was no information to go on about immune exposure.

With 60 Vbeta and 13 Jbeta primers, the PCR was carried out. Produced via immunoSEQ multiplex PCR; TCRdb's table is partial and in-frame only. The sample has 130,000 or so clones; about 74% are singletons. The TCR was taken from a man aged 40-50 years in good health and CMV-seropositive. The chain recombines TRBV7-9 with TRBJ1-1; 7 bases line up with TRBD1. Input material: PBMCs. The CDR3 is CASSYNRGTEAFF. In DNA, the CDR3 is TGTGCCAGCAGCTATAACAGGGGCACTGAAGCTTTCTTT. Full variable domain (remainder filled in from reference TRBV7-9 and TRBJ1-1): DTGVSQNPRHKITKRGQNVTFRCDPISEHNRLYWYRQTLGQGPEFLTYFQNEAQLEKSRLLSDRFSAERPKGSFSTLEIQRTEQGDSAMYLCASSYNRGTEAFFGQGTRLTVV.